This paragraph reports one T cell receptor (beta chain). Its antigen remains unidentified. The entry originates in a study of shared clonotypes between healthy human individuals. General study points: Sorted-subset sequencing was shown by rarefaction to be incomplete despite large depth.

Germline CDR1 reads MGHRA; CDR2 reads YSYEKL. V lost 3 bases and J lost 6; bases outside the gene matches: 12. The CDR3 runs to 18 residues. Some clones are missing from TCRdb's copy, which holds only in-frame ones; the method was immunoSEQ multiplex PCR. The sample gives 2,100,000 or so clones, approximately 96% of which show up once; less than 0.15% is in the top ten. None of the donors, who were healthy HIV-negative adults, had recently had acute infections or vaccinations. The chain couples TRBV4-1 to TRBJ2-2; TRBD2 matches 11 bases. Material: naive CD4+ T cells sorted from blood. Documented subset: CD45RA+ positively selected. The receptor comes from a man younger than 35 in good health. The CDR3, as DNA: TGCGCCAGCAGCCAGGAGGGTAGCGGGAGGGCCAGCGCCGGGGAGCTGTTTTTT. Translating it yields CASSQEGSGRASAGELFF.